A single sample is the source of the 18 T cell receptor beta chains below, sequenced in a study of Graves' ophthalmopathy and Graves' hyperthyroidism. Amplifying from RNA transcripts, the study obtained TCR beta CDR3 regions. The workflow started with a first-round RT-PCR run with HTBI primers and then moved on to a second-round multiplex PCR. TCRdb used MiXCR to reprocess the multiplex PCR reads, holding one entry per CDR3 protein. The repertoire holds around 670,000 distinct CDR3 sequences, roughly 41% seen once, with about 40% in the top ten. The sequencing sample was made of peripheral blood. The receptor set was obtained from an adult man with Graves' ophthalmopathy.

This clonotype was seen repeatedly, ten times or more. The chain employs TRBV24-1 and TRBJ1-5, with 9 nucleotides matching TRBD1. V trimming: 4 bases; J trimming: 3 bases; junction bases outside the gene matches: 6. The CDR3 is 16 residues long. Germline CDR1 and CDR2: KGHDR and SFDVKD. The CDR3 coding sequence is TGTGCCACCAGTGACCCAGGGACAGGGACCAATCAGCCCCAGCATTTT. Protein sequence: CATSDPGTGTNQPQHF.

This chain joins TRBV16 and TRBJ1-1; D unresolved. The germline CDR1 and CDR2 sequences are KGHSY and FQNENV. The CDR3 extends over 16 amino acids. The V gene lost 3 bases and the J gene lost 4 bases, with 18 bases spanning the gap. CDR3 bases: TGTGCCAGCAGCCACGCCCGGGGAGGGCATCGCACTGAAGCTTTCTTT. It is translated as CASSHARGGHRTEAFF.

This clonotype was seen ten or more times. V gene TRBV6-5 combines with J gene TRBJ1-2; D is ambiguous. CDR3 length equals 11 residues. The germline V gene has CDR1 MNHEY and CDR2 SVGAGI. V lost 10 bases, J lost 1 base, and 7 bases lay in between. Here the CDR3 DNA reads TGTGCCACCAACAATAACTATGGCTACACCTTC. This translates into CATNNNYGYTF.

This clonotype came up many times. The V gene is TRBV7-2, the J gene TRBJ1-5; D remains ambiguous. The CDR3 spans 12 residues. Trimming pared 4 bases from V and 4 bases from J, leaving 5 bases between. CDR1 is SGHTA and CDR2 is FQGNSA in the germline V gene. CDR3 nucleotides: TGTGCCAGCAGCTCCCATAATCAGCCCCAGCATTTT. It translates to CASSSHNQPQHF.

CDR3 in DNA: TGTGCCAGCAGTTACGGGACAGGGCGATTTTCACCCCTCCACTTT. It codes for CASSYGTGRFSPLHF. The chain combines TRBV7-4 with TRBJ1-6; 9 positions match TRBD1. CDR3 length: 15 amino acids. Germline assignment: CDR1 SGHVT and CDR2 SQSDAQ. Trimming cost V 6 bases and J 9 bases; bases outside gene matches: 9.

Turning to this clonotype: Sequence at one end of the junction differs from germline and may be a read error. The chain employs TRBV10-3 and TRBJ1-3; TRBD1 agrees at 7 bases. Germline CDR1 and CDR2: ENHRY and SYGVKD. The CDR3 spans 14 residues. The CDR3 DNA reads TGTGCCAGCAGTTCACCCGGGACAGCAGACACCATATATTTT. Protein sequence: CASSSPGTADTIYF.

This clonotype was detected only once. This rearrangement joins TRBV20-1 to TRBJ1-1; no clear D. Trimming stripped 6 bases from V and 0 bases from J, with 14 bases between. The CDR3 extends over 14 amino acids. The germline V gene has CDR1 DFQATT and CDR2 SNEGSKA (reference sequence). DNA for the CDR3: TGCAGTGCCACGGAAGGACGGATGAACACTGAAGCTTTCTTT. This sequence encodes CSATEGRMNTEAFF.

This clonotype appeared many times. The chain combines TRBV11-2 with TRBJ2-5; possibly TRBD1 for D (6 bases). V lost 5 bases and J lost 2, with 12 bases in between. CDR1 and CDR2 from the germline V gene are SGHAT and FQNNGV. This CDR3 region has 14 residues. CDR3 residues: CASSSQGIQETQYF. In nucleotides, the CDR3 is TGTGCCAGCAGCAGTCAGGGGATACAAGAGACCCAGTACTTC.

The chain uses TRBV10-3 and TRBJ2-3; D not resolved. Trimming took off 0 bases at V and 2 bases at J, with 6 bases between the two ends. CDR3 length: 14 residues. Germline lookup yields CDR1 ENHRY and CDR2 SYGVKD. In DNA, the CDR3 is TGTGCCATCAGTGAGTCGAGTTTCACAGATACGCAGTATTTT. Residues: CAISESSFTDTQYF.

CDR3 nucleotide sequence: TGTGCCAGCAGTACCCAGGGGACCCCGGCTTTCTTT. Residues: CASSTQGTPAFF. This chain uses TRBV28 with TRBJ1-1; possible D gene TRBD1, 6 bases. V gave up 5 bases and J gave up 11 bases, with 15 bases separating them. CDR1 and CDR2 from the germline V gene are MDHEN and SYDVKM. The CDR3 sequence is 12 residues long.

In its sample, this clonotype was seen many times. The chain is built from TRBV2 and TRBJ2-7; 8 bases line up with TRBD1. This CDR3 region has 13 residues. V was clipped by 4 bases and J by 3 bases; unmatched bases: 2. CDR1 SNHLY and CDR2 FYNNEI come from the germline V gene. The CDR3 reads CASSGTGRYEQYF. CDR3 coding DNA: TGTGCCAGCAGTGGGACAGGGCGCTACGAGCAGTACTTC.

Regarding this clonotype: Because it lacks the conserved phenylalanine or tryptophan at the end, this CDR3 is likely a read error. The chain couples TRBV15 to TRBJ1-2; 7 nucleotides agree with TRBD1. V gave up 10 bases and J gave up 5 bases; unmatched junction bases: 16. The CDR3 is made up of 15 amino acids. Germline CDR1 reads LNHNV; CDR2 reads YYDKDF (reference sequence). The CDR3 protein is CASNLDWGQLYGYTL. The CDR3 DNA sequence: TGTGCCAGCAACCTCGATTGGGGACAGCTTTATGGCTACACCCTC.

Of note for this clonotype: A much bigger clone sits one base away, suggesting this may be a read error. This rearrangement joins TRBV9 to TRBJ1-2; D gene uncertain. The V and J ends lost 0 bases and 0 bases respectively, with 3 bases between them. Germline V gene data show CDR1 as SGDLS and CDR2 as YYNGEE. The CDR3 contains 13 residues. The CDR3 DNA is TGTGCCAGCAGCGTAGTGCCTAACTATGGCTACACCTTC. It specifies CASSVVPNYGYTF.

This clonotype was observed at least ten times. V is TRBV29-1 and J is TRBJ2-2; tentatively, D is TRBD1 (6 bases). The CDR3 length is 13 residues. The ends were cut back, 7 bases at V and 6 bases at J, with 15 bases in the middle. Germline V gene lookup returns CDR1 SQVTM and CDR2 ANQGSEA. The CDR3 DNA reads TGCAGCGCTGTACAGGGATGGGCCGGGGAGCTGTTTTTT. It encodes CSAVQGWAGELFF.

As to this clonotype: This may be a read error, as it is one base from a much larger clone. This chain joins TRBV7-6 and TRBJ2-7, with 7 positions matching TRBD2. The CDR3 extends over 15 amino acids. The germline gives CDR1 SGHVS, CDR2 FNYEAQ. The CDR3 DNA is TGTGCCAGCAGCCCTCGAGCGGGACTCAACTACGGGCAGTACTTC. This sequence encodes CASSPRAGLNYGQYF.

In its sample, this clonotype was seen once. A much larger clone is a single base away; this may be a read error. V gene TRBV7-8 combines with J gene TRBJ1-5; a weak D match, TRBD1 (5 bases). Germline CDR1 and CDR2: SGHVS and FQNEAQ. The V and J ends lost 5 bases and 2 bases respectively, with 10 bases between them. The CDR3 is 14 residues long. The CDR3 DNA reads TGTGCCAGCAGCACAGGACGCGGCAATCAGCCCCAGCATTTT. As protein: CASSTGRGNQPQHF. Filled out from reference TRBV7-8 and TRBJ1-5, the complete variable domain reads GAGVSQSPRYKVAKRGQDVALRCDPISGHVSLFWYQQALGQGPEFLTYFQNEAQLDKSGLPSDRFFAERPEGSVSTLKIQRTQQEDSAVYLCASSTGRGNQPQHFGDGTRLSIL.

This clonotype has ten or more counts. J is TRBJ2-7 and V is TRBV7-2; 11 bases align to TRBD2. This CDR3 is built from 15 residues. J gave up 2 bases and V 5 bases, and 5 bases lay outside the gene matches. Germline CDR1 reads SGHTA; CDR2 reads FQGNSA. The CDR3, as DNA: TGTGCCAGCAGCCCAGCACTAGCGGGAGCCTACGAGCAGTACTTC. Encoded protein: CASSPALAGAYEQYF.

This clonotype was detected ten times or more. This rearrangement joins TRBV19 to TRBJ1-2, with D tentatively TRBD1 (5 bases). Germline CDR1 reads LNHDA; CDR2 reads SQIVND (reference sequence). V dropped 10 bases and J dropped 7 bases, with 25 bases sitting between them. The CDR3 has 15 amino acids. CDR3 coding DNA: TGTGCCACCACCCTACAGGATGGGACCTTCATTGGCTACACCTTC. It yields the protein CATTLQDGTFIGYTF.